This T cell receptor (beta chain) was captured in a study of graft-versus-host responses after intestinal transplantation. About the research overall: Anti-thymocyte globulin served as induction for all recipients, who then took tacrolimus and steroids for roughly 3 years.

Study-wide results and limits: Detection of GvH clones occurred in recipient marrow, and some had their first appearance in ileum or blood. Peak levels of circulating GvH clones tracked with early post-transplant HvG declines.

Worth noting for this clone: The target antigen is unknown.

Only in-frame clones appear in the TCRdb table, and some are missing; sequencing was by immunoSEQ multiplex PCR. The sample holds some 40,000 clones, just under 90% seen once. Trimming pared 1 base from V and 0 bases from J, leaving 1 base between. Germline values: CDR1 PRHDT, CDR2 FYEKMQ (reference sequence). The CDR3 sequence is 12 residues long. The sequence derives from a human patient who received an intestinal transplant, so some T cells may come from the graft donor. V is TRBV13 and J is TRBJ2-7; D is uncertain. Sequencing used PBMCs, obtained roughly 270 days after transplant. CDR3 nucleotides: TGTGCCAGCAGCTTAGCCTCCTACGAGCAGTACTTC. Translation gives CASSLASYEQYF.